This T cell receptor beta chain was captured by sequencing in a study of T-cell memory formation after mild COVID-19. Using its own MiXCR run on the 5' RACE reads, TCRdb lists one record per CDR3 protein. The sample records 540,000 or so distinct CDR3 sequences, about 20% being singletons. The CDR3 spans 17 residues. The V segment lost 1 base and the J segment 4 bases; nucleotides outside the gene matches: 7. Germline-derived CDR1 and CDR2 are SGHRS and YFSETQ. This clonotype was sampled from an adult woman who had mild COVID-19 (a few samples of this study predate the infection). Cell type and time point are not known. Sequencing used PBMCs or a T cell subset sorted from them (not recorded which). The chain links TRBV5-1 to TRBJ2-2, with 10 bases that match TRBD2. CDR3 residues: CASSLHPSGRATGELFF. In nucleotides, the CDR3 is TGCGCCAGCAGCTTGCACCCGAGCGGGAGGGCCACCGGGGAGCTGTTTTTT.